The 8 T cell receptor beta chains below come from one sample, sequenced in a study of shared clonotypes between healthy human individuals. Only in-frame clones appear in the TCRdb table, and some are missing; sequencing was by immunoSEQ multiplex PCR. Counted here are roughly 1 million clones, approximately 80% occurring once; the ten biggest clones make up 0.4% to 0.55%. The sample taken for sequencing was memory CD4+ T cells from PBMCs. The subset is: CD45RA-negative fraction. The receptors were gathered from a man younger than 35 in good health. Some clones in this sample may be carry-over from other donors' samples.

The chain couples TRBV29-1 to TRBJ2-7; 9 bases fit TRBD1. The CDR3 runs 14 residues. Germline CDR1 reads SQVTM; CDR2 reads ANQGSEA. J lost 0 bases, V lost 6 bases, and 6 bases had no gene match. This CDR3 reads CSVKRQGDSYEQYF. Here the CDR3 DNA reads TGCAGCGTCAAACGACAGGGGGACTCCTACGAGCAGTACTTC.

The chain combines TRBV28 with TRBJ2-7; D is possibly TRBD1 (7 bases). With 6 bases removed from V and 7 bases from J, the gap between germline ends came to 22 bases. The germline CDR1 and CDR2 sequences are MDHEN and SYDVKM. The CDR3 sequence is 15 residues long. CDR3 loop: CASRTGTLYSGEQYF. The CDR3, as DNA: TGTGCCAGCAGGACAGGGACTCTATATTCGGGTGAGCAGTACTTC.

This chain joins TRBV10-3 and TRBJ1-2; D unresolved. Germline CDR1 reads ENHRY; CDR2 reads SYGVKD. This CDR3 is built from 14 residues. V gave up 0 bases and J gave up 4 bases, with 9 bases separating them. The CDR3 loop is CAISESQTTYGYTF. CDR3 DNA: TGTGCCATCAGTGAGTCCCAGACTACCTATGGCTACACCTTC.

The chain is built from TRBV15 and TRBJ1-1; tentative D call: TRBD1 (6 bases). The germline V gene has CDR1 LNHNV and CDR2 YYDKDF (reference sequence). V gave up 3 bases and J gave up 5 bases, with 10 bases separating them. The CDR3 is 13 amino acids. The CDR3 DNA reads TGTGCCACCAGCAGGGGGGCGGGAACTGAAGCTTTCTTT. Translated: CATSRGAGTEAFF.

The rearrangement uses TRBV6-1 and TRBJ1-1; the match to TRBD1 covers 8 bases. This CDR3 has 14 amino acids. With 10 bases clipped from V and 0 bases from J, the junction kept 7 bases outside the gene matches. The V gene's germline CDR1 is MNHNS and CDR2 SASEGT. The CDR3 reads CATSRGQMNTEAFF. The CDR3 DNA follows: TGTGCCACCTCCAGGGGGCAGATGAACACTGAAGCTTTCTTT.

The V call is TRBV5-6, the J call TRBJ2-2; no clear D gene. CDR3 size: 13 residues. Germline values: CDR1 SGHDT, CDR2 YYEEEE. V was pared by 1 base and J by 3 bases, with 4 bases between. The CDR3 protein is CASSLWDTGELFF. The CDR3 bases are TGTGCCAGCAGCTTGTGGGACACCGGGGAGCTGTTTTTT.

This chain links TRBV2 with TRBJ2-3; a weak D match, TRBD1 (6 bases). CDR1 and CDR2 (germline): SNHLY, FYNNEI. The CDR3 runs to 13 residues. Trimming took off 8 bases at V and 2 bases at J, with 11 bases between the two ends. The CDR3 DNA is TGTGCCAGCTCCGACAGGCTCACAGATACGCAGTATTTT. It encodes CASSDRLTDTQYF.

This clone was observed once. The chain combines TRBV6-5 with TRBJ2-7; 7 bases match TRBD2. Trimming cost V 0 bases and J 3 bases; bases outside gene matches: 8. The CDR3 runs to 16 residues. Germline V lookup: CDR1 MNHEY, CDR2 SVGAGI. The CDR3 DNA reads TGTGCCAGCAGTTACTCGGTACGAGGGAGGGACTACGAGCAGTACTTC. Its protein is CASSYSVRGRDYEQYF.